This TCR beta chain was identified during a study of shared clonotypes between healthy human individuals. The wider study: CD4 naive cells filled three plates per donor, CD4 memory three, CD8 naive two and CD8 memory one. General study findings and limits: Generation of non-shared clonotypes was less probable than generation of clonotypes shared by all four donors.

Assay used: immunoSEQ multiplex PCR; TCRdb lists only in-frame clones, some missing. The sample contains under 2,500,000 clones, approximately 95% of which appear only once. With regard to this clone: Its antigen is as yet unknown.

The CDR3 is 15 amino acids. The germline V gene encodes CDR1 MNHEY and CDR2 SMNVEV (reference sequence). The J segment lost 2 bases and the V segment lost 0 bases, leaving 2 bases of the junction unmatched. Material for sequencing was naive CD4+ T cells sorted from blood. The subset denotes: CD45RA+ positively selected. The origin of this receptor is a man aged 18 to 30 in good health. V and J are TRBV27 and TRBJ2-3; 7 bases align to TRBD2. The DNA for the CDR3 is TGTGCCAGCAGTTTATCTCTAGCGGACACAGATACGCAGTATTTT. This translates into CASSLSLADTDTQYF.